One and the same sample provided the 17 T cell receptor beta chains below, sequenced in a study of OX40 agonist ivuxolimab in advanced cancers. Produced via immunoSEQ multiplex PCR; TCRdb's table is partial and in-frame only. The repertoire has around 80,000 clones, 91% of them found once; the top ten carry 2.3%. The material sequenced was CD4+ or CD8+ T cells sorted from blood, taken in a trial of the OX40 agonist ivuxolimab. These receptors came from an adult with an advanced solid tumor such as melanoma, head and neck, liver or kidney cancer.

J is TRBJ2-1 and V is TRBV7-3; tentatively, D is TRBD2 (6 bases). This CDR3 region has 13 residues. Germline assignment: CDR1 SGHTA and CDR2 FQGTGA. V shed 5 bases and J shed 12 bases, with 17 bases lying between them. The CDR3 sequence: CASSQGPFGGQFF. CDR3 nucleotides: TGTGCCAGCAGCCAAGGGCCCTTCGGGGGGCAGTTCTTC. The whole variable domain, filled in from reference TRBV7-3 and TRBJ2-1, reads GAGVSQTPSNKVTEKGKYVELRCDPISGHTALYWYRQSLGQGPEFLIYFQGTGAADDSGLPNDRFFAVRPEGSVSTLKIQRTERGDSAVYLCASSQGPFGGQFFGPGTRLTVL.

The CDR3, as DNA: TGCAGTGCTAGCCCACTAGCAGGGCAGTTCTTC. Translation gives CSASPLAGQFF. V usage is TRBV20-1 and J usage is TRBJ2-1; perhaps TRBD2 as D (6 bases). Per germline, CDR1 DFQATT and CDR2 SNEGSKA (reference sequence). The CDR3 covers 11 residues. Trimming stripped 3 bases from V and 12 bases from J, with 12 bases between.

The CDR3 here is CSASGSRAGELFF. CDR3 nucleotide sequence: TGCAGCGCCTCGGGGTCCAGGGCCGGGGAGCTGTTTTTT. V gene TRBV29-1 combines with J gene TRBJ2-2, with D perhaps matching TRBD1 or TRBD2 (5 bases each). The V end was cut by 7 bases, the J end by 6 bases, with 15 bases between. The CDR3 totals 13 residues. Per germline, CDR1 SQVTM and CDR2 ANQGSEA.

The chain links TRBV7-2 to TRBJ2-7; TRBD2 aligns across 8 bases. Germline values: CDR1 SGHTA, CDR2 FQGNSA. V dropped 2 bases and J dropped 6; count of bases not matched to a gene: 12. The CDR3 is 16 residues long. Here the CDR3 reads CASSLSGVAGIGEQYF. For the CDR3, the DNA is TGTGCCAGCAGCTTATCGGGGGTAGCGGGAATTGGCGAGCAGTACTTC.

This clone was seen just once. This chain uses TRBV28 with TRBJ1-1; 8 bases match TRBD1. CDR3 length: 13 residues. Trimming at V came to 4 bases and at J to 7 bases, leaving 5 bases not matched to a gene. Germline-derived CDR1 and CDR2 are MDHEN and SYDVKM. CDR3: CASSSPGTGEAFF. In DNA form, the CDR3 reads TGTGCCAGCAGTTCCCCCGGGACAGGTGAAGCTTTCTTT.

The chain is built from TRBV25-1 and TRBJ2-5, with 7 bases matching TRBD2. CDR1 and CDR2 from the germline V gene are MGHDK and SYGVNS. The V segment lost 6 bases and the J segment 4 bases; nucleotides outside the gene matches: 17. CDR3 length equals 17 residues. The CDR3: CASSETRAGITPETQYF. The CDR3 DNA follows: TGTGCCAGCAGCGAAACAAGAGCGGGAATAACCCCAGAGACCCAGTACTTC.

This sequence joins TRBV18 and TRBJ2-3, with D perhaps TRBD2 (5 bases). Germline V gene data show CDR1 as KGHSH and CDR2 as LQKENI. The CDR3 extends over 16 amino acids. The V end was cut by 0 bases, the J end by 1 base, with 11 bases between. The CDR3 protein is CASSPPTGSGTDTQYF. Written as DNA, the CDR3 is TGTGCCAGCTCACCACCGACGGGGTCTGGCACAGATACGCAGTATTTT.

The chain uses TRBV4-2 and TRBJ2-3, with 8 bases that match TRBD2. After removal of 0 bases from V and 1 base from J, the junction contained 3 bases not matched to a gene. This CDR3 is 16 amino acids long. Germline V gives CDR1 LGHNA, CDR2 YNFKEQ. CDR3 in DNA: TGTGCCAGCAGCCAAGATGTACTAGCGGGCACAGATACGCAGTATTTT. This encodes CASSQDVLAGTDTQYF.

This chain joins TRBV28 and TRBJ2-7; 10 nucleotides agree with TRBD2. This CDR3 has 15 residues. The germline V gene encodes CDR1 MDHEN and CDR2 SYDVKM. Losses at the gene ends were 5 bases for V and 0 bases for J; bases not matched to a gene: 4. The DNA of the CDR3 is TGTGCCAGCAGTCCTAGCGGGGGCCCCTCCTACGAGCAGTACTTC. It yields the protein CASSPSGGPSYEQYF. Combining the CDR3 with reference TRBV28 and TRBJ2-7 gives the whole variable domain DVKVTQSSRYLVKRTGEKVFLECVQDMDHENMFWYRQDPGLGLRLIYFSYDVKMKEKGDIPEGYSVSREKKERFSLILESASTNQTSMYLCASSPSGGPSYEQYFGPGTRLTVT.

The rearrangement joins TRBV5-8 to TRBJ1-5; 7 bases are a match to TRBD1. The CDR3 spans 16 residues. The germline gives CDR1 SGHTS, CDR2 YDEGEE. V trimming: 0 bases; J trimming: 2 bases; junction bases outside the gene matches: 5. The CDR3 loop reads CASSLGQGVGNQPQHF. The DNA of the CDR3 is TGTGCCAGCAGCTTGGGACAGGGAGTCGGCAATCAGCCCCAGCATTTT.

The V gene is TRBV29-1, the J gene TRBJ2-3, with 12 bases aligning to TRBD2. The CDR3 loop spans 14 amino acids. Trimming removed 7 bases from V and 4 bases from J; junction bases left unmatched: 6. Germline lookup yields CDR1 SQVTM and CDR2 ANQGSEA. The CDR3 is CSATSGSLSDTQYF. As DNA, the CDR3 is TGCAGCGCGACTAGCGGGAGTCTTTCAGATACGCAGTATTTT.

The chain combines TRBV6-1 with TRBJ1-2, with unresolved D. Germline V CDR1 and CDR2: MNHNS, SASEGT. Trimming pared 0 bases from V and 0 bases from J, leaving 8 bases between. The CDR3 has 15 residues. The CDR3 nucleotides are TGTGCCAGCAGTGAAGCCGCGGTATCTAACTATGGCTACACCTTC. It yields the protein CASSEAAVSNYGYTF.

The CDR3 DNA reads as TGTGCCAGCAGCTTAGGGGTTAACTATGGCTACACCTTC. Its translation: CASSLGVNYGYTF. The genes are TRBV7-2 and TRBJ1-2; no clear D gene. The CDR3 sequence is 13 residues long. Trimming took 1 base from V and 1 from J, leaving 4 bases between them. Germline loops: CDR1 SGHTA, CDR2 FQGNSA.

The chain combines TRBV6-5 with TRBJ2-7; 11 nucleotides align to TRBD2. This CDR3 is 15 amino acids long. Looked up from germline, CDR1 is MNHEY and CDR2 is SVGAGI. V lost 4 bases, J lost 2 bases, and 4 bases stayed unmatched. CDR3 nucleotide sequence: TGTGCCAGCAGTTCGTCGGGACTAGCGGCCTACGAGCAGTACTTC. Its translation is CASSSSGLAAYEQYF.

The chain employs TRBV7-2 and TRBJ2-3, with a possible D match to TRBD2 (7 bases). This CDR3 region has 14 residues. The V and J ends lost 1 base and 7 bases respectively, with 12 bases between them. Germline V gene data show CDR1 as SGHTA and CDR2 as FQGNSA. The CDR3 loop reads CASSLGGGVNTQYF. In nucleotides, the CDR3 is TGTGCCAGCAGCTTAGGAGGGGGGGTCAATACGCAGTATTTT.

This rearrangement joins TRBV21-1 to TRBJ2-3; no check of the table's D call, TRBD2, against the DNA was made. TRBV21-1 is reported as a pseudogene. The CDR3 length is 20 residues. In nucleotides, the CDR3 is TGTGCCAGCAGCAAAGCTCGGCTAGCGGGAGGGGACCCCCTGCGAGATACGCAGTATTTT. This translates into CASSKARLAGGDPLRDTQYF.

This clone has a handful of counts. Other nucleotide sequences in the sample specify the same CDR3. The chain combines TRBV5-6 with TRBJ2-2; no clear D gene. This CDR3 is built from 12 residues. With 3 bases removed from V and 4 bases from J, the gap between germline ends came to 4 bases. Looked up from germline, CDR1 is SGHDT and CDR2 is YYEEEE. The CDR3 bases are TGTGCCAGCAGCTCTGTCACCGGGGAGCTGTTTTTT. It codes for CASSSVTGELFF.